This entry concerns a single T cell receptor (beta chain). This receptor's antigen is unknown. In total, around 600 healthy bone marrow donors made up the cohort. At the time of sampling, every cohort member was nominally healthy, though immune exposures that went unrecorded were likely present. The donor was CMV seronegative and was included in the group of 352 seronegative cohort members. Each donor provided a peripheral blood sample, and peripheral blood mononuclear cells were used for TCR beta sequencing. The Qiagen DNeasy Blood Extraction Kit was used to extract genomic DNA from the blood cell samples. This specimen belongs to a study of cytomegalovirus exposure and HLA in healthy donors (dated by TCRdb to 2016 to 2017). For context, the study as a whole: An earlier analysis of more than 550 of the donors reported 276 Gb of sequence data and 95 million to 140 million unique TCR beta sequences obtained from some 200 million T cells. Four or five DR-DQ haplotypes were handled as single units for association and clustering, since linkage in the cohort was strong. Of the roughly 400 genotyped donors, approximately 83% fell in the genetic ancestry cluster associated with self-reported Caucasian donors. Donor age, sex, ethnicity and CMV serostatus were collected together with the repertoire data. Besides the first cohort of 666 subjects, a separate validation cohort made up of some 110 different subjects was used. Class I and class II HLA loci were covered by the typing at four-digit resolution. A later analysis re-analyzed previously published TCR beta repertoires from about 730 donors and added high-resolution HLA genotyping to study TCR occurrence patterns. All discovery cohort repertoires had been generated on a single sequencing platform. High-throughput TCR immunosequencing, statistical association of individual TCRs with disease status, and machine learning were combined to predict cytomegalovirus infection status. To decide whether each TCR beta V gene segment behaved as functional or pseudogenic, an earlier analysis of some 580 of the donors relied on high-throughput TCR beta sequencing. The study aimed to test whether cataloging public T cell receptors could reveal signatures of past pathogen exposure. The T cell repertoires of under 750 subjects were profiled by immunosequencing and related to cytomegalovirus serostatus. In the later analysis, no new phenotypic data were used to find candidate immune exposures; instead, reliance was placed on TCR beta sequences and their occurrence across donors. A later genetic analysis used genome-wide SNP genotypes for about 55% of the 666 donors, treating that subset as a discovery cohort. Across under 500 genotyped donors of the cohort, an average of approximately 240,000 unique TCR beta nucleotide sequences per donor were sequenced, and roughly a sixth of those sequences were non-productive. Approximately 310 gigabases of sequencing data and 70 million to 100 million unique TCR sequences were included in an early release covering about 700 HLA-typed donors. The number of donors typed differed by locus, with about 629-630 for A, B, C, DRB1 and DQB1, more than 500 for DQA1, 600 to 610 for DPA1, and around 430 for DPB1. Study-wide findings and limitations: In a later analysis, HLA-associated TCR beta chains were found to be more clonally expanded and to have lower generation probabilities than equally common non-associated chains. In a later genetic analysis, a missense DCLRE1C variant was associated with V-gene and J-gene trimming of TCR beta chains, and the association was replicated in an independent cohort. The earlier analysis of approximately 560 of the donors excluded some 15 rarely observed V segments, including chromosome 9 orphons, because counts were too low. The study listed 150 to 200 TCR beta chains as associated with cytomegalovirus. In a later analysis, 15,000 to 20,000 TCR beta sequences were associated with specific HLA alleles at a false discovery rate of 0.05. According to a later analysis, parvovirus B19, influenza, CMV and Epstein-Barr virus appeared linked to several top co-occurrence clusters. A few of the identified cytomegalovirus-associated TCR beta chains were confirmed in vitro to be specific for cytomegalovirus antigens. When HLA alleles, especially DR and DQ, strongly co-occurred, TCR associations were difficult to assign to individual alleles. According to a later analysis, TCR association rates differed among HLA loci, with DRB1 alleles showing the most associated TCRs and HLA-C alleles showing the fewest. The classifier was reported to diagnose cytomegalovirus status with high specificity and sensitivity in both the original and validation cohorts. Linkage disequilibrium might explain the correlated functional status among segregating V segments, but an unknown experimental factor could not be ruled out. According to the authors, the approach could potentially be generalized to other disease states and immunological phenotypes. According to a later genetic analysis, donors in an Asian-associated ancestry cluster had fewer N-insertions in productive TCRs than the approximately 650-donor mean. Immune exposure information for the cohort was limited to CMV serostatus. Because HLA typing was unavailable for some donors at each locus, only the typed subset was used in association tests. Roughly uniform sequencing depth across donors was assumed in presence/absence analyses, although this assumption may not hold. According to a later analysis, most CMV-associated TCR beta chains appeared to be HLA-restricted, and the HLA associations seemed to be driven largely by CMV exposure. Most TCR sequences were seen in very few donors, while some public TCRs were found in many individuals. In an earlier analysis of 587 of the donors, most TCR beta V segments appeared in productive rearrangements about 87% or about 30% of the time, broadly matching IMGT annotations. A cluster of highly shared sequence variants was judged likely to be a technical artifact of the sequencing pipeline. The cohort was sequenced for TCR beta chains only, and without alpha or paired-chain data the features that could be detected were limited. A further reported finding was that TCR beta sequences accurately predicted the HLA-A and HLA-B alleles for most subjects in the first cohort.

The protocol used for the library was the immunoSEQ multiplex PCR assay. For the multiplex PCR, a mixture combining 60 forward primers for TCR Vbeta segments and 13 reverse primers for TCR Jbeta segments was used. The CDR3 region of rearranged TCR beta genes was amplified from genomic DNA with a multiplex PCR assay. The amplified TCR beta libraries were sequenced on the Illumina HiSeq System as 87-base-pair reads. From the authors' description of their analysis: Across the 670 or so repertoires, a later analysis counted 80 million or so unique TCR beta chains, roughly 11 million of which were shared by at least two donors. Raw reads were error-corrected and collapsed into unique sequences with a nearest-neighbor algorithm that merged closely related sequences to remove PCR and sequencing errors. To assign V, D and J gene segments, CDR3 sequences were aligned to IMGT reference sequences. Each retained sequence needed at least a six-nucleotide match to both a V gene segment and a J gene segment. A rearrangement counted as productive if the CDR3 had no stop codons and remained in frame with V and J, and every other rearrangement counted as non-productive. Following IMGT convention, CDR3 was defined as the stretch from the second conserved V-encoded cysteine to the conserved J-encoded phenylalanine. Sequences without an unambiguous match to a single V gene segment were excluded from the earlier analysis of 450 to 750 of the donors. In an earlier analysis of several hundred of the donors, V segments were called functional above 56.7% productive rearrangements and were called segregating when the between-donor standard deviation exceeded 5%. A statistical classification framework was built to diagnose cytomegalovirus status from the catalog of TCR beta chain sequences. In a later analysis, V and J genes were assigned by comparing TCR nucleotide sequences against IMGT/GENE-DB human TR gene sequences. The TCRdist pipeline was used in a later analysis to assign CDR3 sequences and most-parsimonious VDJ recombination scenarios. A later analysis defined each TCR beta chain by its CDR3 amino acid sequence plus V-gene family, and excluded reads lacking a unique V-gene family. To address suspected cross-contamination and a sequencing artifact, a later analysis removed 592 highly shared, low-generation-probability nucleotide sequences. In a later analysis, a clonal expansion index for each public chain was calculated from normalized within-repertoire ranks of inferred template counts. In a later analysis, generation probabilities were computed with a VDJ recombination model fitted to out-of-frame rearrangements, and the resulting probabilities were checked against IGoR. A later analysis scored TCR-TCR, TCR-HLA and TCR-CMV co-occurrence with hypergeometric tests, applying a repertoire-size bias correction to TCR pairs. In a later analysis, false discovery rates were estimated by permuting HLA or CMV assignments 20 times. In a later analysis, co-occurring TCRs were grouped with DBSCAN, and TCRdist sequence similarity was added when clustering was performed within HLA-allele-positive subsets. Repertoires with fewer than 30,000 or more than 120,000 public chains, plus five repertoires with anomalous nucleotide sharing, were excluded from co-occurrence clustering. In its TCRdb copy, this immuneACCESS table keeps in-frame sequences only and misses some clones. Where compared with another copy, unresolved V genes explain less than half of these, and the others have no known cause. From that table come the V and J calls and clone size; the DNA was used to work out D and trimming. The sample's own table lists 190,000 or so clones. Of the sample, approximately 0.74% is held by the ten largest clones.

Material for sequencing was PBMCs. This receptor was obtained from a boy under 18 in good health and CMV-seronegative.

The nucleotides are TGTGCCAGCAGCGTAGAGTGGCACCTCTCTGGAAACACCATATATTTT. This translates into CASSVEWHLSGNTIYF. The rearrangement combines TRBV9 with TRBJ1-3; the D gene is not confidently resolved. Reading from cysteine to phenylalanine, the CDR3 counts 16 amino acids. CDR3 DNA only is kept here, 48 bases in frame from base 1. Sequences SGDLS (CDR1) and YYNGEE (CDR2) are obtained from the germline V gene. Cut back by 0 bases and 0 bases, the V and J ends lie 10 bases apart.